The rows below give T cell receptor beta chains drawn from one sample of a study of T cell changes during pregnancy in multiple sclerosis. Libraries were prepared by immunoSEQ multiplex PCR; TCRdb keeps only in-frame clonotypes and omits some of them. The table has 30,000 to 45,000 clones, 92% seen once; the top ten hold around 1.3%. Sequencing was done on a sample of PBMCs (not recorded whether the cells were cultured). The receptors were gathered from a female donor with multiple sclerosis, enrolled in a pregnancy study. Each CDR3 is given with its conserved first and last residue. A D gene is named only where the DNA matches it firmly. Clone sizes are given selectively: once, few, many, or a class where the clone is expanded.

>TRBJ2-5|TRBD2|.|TRBV4-1
CASSPQLAGGGGAETQYF
TGCGCCAGCAGCCCACAACTAGCGGGAGGGGGAGGCGCTGAGACCCAGTACTTC
>TRBJ1-4|TRBD1|.|TRBV6-5
CASRSYRDRDEKLFF
TGTGCCAGCAGATCCTACCGGGACAGGGATGAAAAACTGTTTTTT
>TRBJ2-7|.|once|TRBV6-1
CASSLSSYEQYF
TGTGCCAGCTCCCTTAGCTCCTACGAGCAGTACTTC
>TRBJ2-1|TRBD2|.|TRBV2
CASSEMATSGLQNEQFF
TGTGCCAGCAGTGAAATGGCGACTAGCGGATTACAAAATGAGCAGTTCTTC
>TRBJ2-5|.|.|TRBV2
CASTPMETQYF
TGTGCCAGCACCCCCATGGAGACCCAGTACTTC
>TRBJ1-1|.|.|TRBV18
CASSPPSTNTEAFF
TGTGCCAGCTCACCACCTTCCACGAACACTGAAGCTTTCTTT
>TRBJ2-1|.|.|TRBV19
CASSSGFSYNEQFF
TGTGCCAGTAGTTCCGGGTTCTCCTACAATGAGCAGTTCTTC
>TRBJ1-1|.|.|TRBV28
CASSLVGGAGTEAFF
TGTGCCAGCAGTTTGGTGGGGGGCGCGGGCACTGAAGCTTTCTTT
>TRBJ2-1|TRBD2|.|TRBV9
CASSLAAPGLALWNEQFF
TGTGCCAGCAGCCTCGCCGCACCGGGACTAGCTCTTTGGAATGAGCAGTTCTTC
>TRBJ2-7|.|.|TRBV2
CASSGQGTYNEQYF
TGTGCCAGCAGTGGGCAGGGGACGTACAACGAGCAGTACTTC
>TRBJ2-3|TRBD2|.|TRBV7-8
CASSNPIAGEGDTQYF
TGTGCCAGCAGCAATCCAATAGCGGGCGAAGGGGATACGCAGTATTTT
>TRBJ2-1|.|.|TRBV7-6
CASSLSQHEQFF
TGTGCCAGCAGCTTAAGTCAACATGAGCAGTTCTTC
>TRBJ1-1|.|once|TRBV27
CASSLEMNTEAFF
TGTGCCAGCAGTTTAGAGATGAACACTGAAGCTTTCTTT
>TRBJ2-5|.|.|TRBV7-8
CASSLGGSIETQYF
TGTGCCAGCAGCTTAGGCGGCAGTATAGAGACCCAGTACTTC
>TRBJ2-1|.|once|TRBV6-1
CASRKISGEQFF
TGTGCCAGCAGGAAGATTAGTGGTGAGCAGTTCTTC
>TRBJ1-1|.|once|TRBV6-5
CAQGRINTEAFF
TGCGCTCAAGGGCGGATAAACACTGAAGCTTTCTTT
>TRBJ2-3|TRBD2|.|TRBV7-2
CASSLPSGSADTQYF
TGTGCCAGCAGCTTACCCAGCGGGAGTGCAGATACGCAGTATTTT
>TRBJ2-7|.|.|TRBV15
CATSRGRGTPYEQYF
TGTGCCACCAGCAGGGGCAGAGGGACCCCCTACGAGCAGTACTTC
>TRBJ2-7|.|.|TRBV14
CASSQAETNYEQYF
TGTGCCAGCAGCCAAGCCGAGACAAACTACGAGCAGTACTTC
>TRBJ2-1|TRBD2|once|TRBV7-9
CASSPNLAGGDEQFF
TGTGCCAGCAGCCCCAACCTAGCGGGAGGTGATGAGCAGTTCTTC
>TRBJ2-1|TRBD2|.|TRBV25-1
CASNSGTSGSHNEQFF
TGTGCCAGCAATTCCGGGACTAGCGGGAGCCACAATGAGCAGTTCTTC
>TRBJ2-7|.|.|TRBV2
CASSPKDHEQYF
TGTGCCAGCAGCCCCAAAGACCACGAGCAGTACTTC